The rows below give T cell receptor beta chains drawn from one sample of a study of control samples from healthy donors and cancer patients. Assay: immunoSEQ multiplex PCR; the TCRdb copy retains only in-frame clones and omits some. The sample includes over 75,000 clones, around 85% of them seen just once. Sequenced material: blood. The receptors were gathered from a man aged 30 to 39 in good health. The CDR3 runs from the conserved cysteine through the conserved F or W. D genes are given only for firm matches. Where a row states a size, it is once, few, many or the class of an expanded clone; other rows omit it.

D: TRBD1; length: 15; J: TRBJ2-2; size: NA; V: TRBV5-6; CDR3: CASSFGTGGAGELFF; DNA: TGTGCCAGCAGCTTCGGGACAGGGGGGGCCGGGGAGCTGTTTTTT
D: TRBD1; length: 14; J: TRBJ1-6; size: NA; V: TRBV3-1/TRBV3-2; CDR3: CASSQSQGNSPLHF; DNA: TGTGCCAGCAGCCAATCACAGGGGAATTCACCCCTCCACTTT
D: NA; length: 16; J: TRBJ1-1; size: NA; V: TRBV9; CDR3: CASSGRGGALNTEAFF; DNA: TGTGCCAGCAGCGGGAGAGGGGGGGCCTTGAACACTGAAGCTTTCTTT
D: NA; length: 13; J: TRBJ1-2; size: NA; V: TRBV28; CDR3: CASSPSGGVSYTF; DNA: TGTGCCAGCAGTCCCTCCGGGGGCGTAAGCTACACCTTC
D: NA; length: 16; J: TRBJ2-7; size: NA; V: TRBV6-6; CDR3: CASSYSPTEQSYEQYF; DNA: TGTGCCAGCAGTTACTCCCCGACAGAGCAATCCTACGAGCAGTACTTC
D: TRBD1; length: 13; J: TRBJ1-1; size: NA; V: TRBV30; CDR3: CAWSPPGQGCAFF; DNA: TGTGCCTGGAGTCCGCCGGGACAGGGCTGCGCTTTCTTT
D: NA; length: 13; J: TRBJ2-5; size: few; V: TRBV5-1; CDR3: CASSLQGTETQYF; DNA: TGCGCCAGCAGCTTGCAGGGAACGGAGACCCAGTACTTC
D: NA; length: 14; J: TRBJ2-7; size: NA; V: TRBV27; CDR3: CASSSARGVYEQYF; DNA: TGTGCCAGCAGTTCAGCCAGGGGCGTTTACGAGCAGTACTTC
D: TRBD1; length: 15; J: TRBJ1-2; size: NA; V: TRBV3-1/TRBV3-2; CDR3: CASSPEDRGFYGYTF; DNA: TGTGCCAGCAGCCCCGAAGACAGGGGCTTCTATGGCTACACCTTC
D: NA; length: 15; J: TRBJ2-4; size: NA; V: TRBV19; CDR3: CATTLGGSPENIQYF; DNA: TGTGCCACCACCCTGGGGGGCTCACCTGAAAACATTCAGTACTTC
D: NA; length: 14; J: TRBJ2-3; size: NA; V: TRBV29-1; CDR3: CSVAKVRDTDTQYF; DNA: TGCAGCGTTGCTAAGGTCAGGGACACAGATACGCAGTATTTT
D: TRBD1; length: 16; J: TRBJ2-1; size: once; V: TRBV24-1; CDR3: CATSDPGTGQMDEQFF; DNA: TGTGCCACCAGTGACCCTGGGACAGGGCAGATGGATGAGCAGTTCTTC
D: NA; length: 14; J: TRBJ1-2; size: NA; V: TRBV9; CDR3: CASSVVGRGDGYTF; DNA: TGTGCCAGCAGCGTAGTCGGACGGGGCGATGGCTACACCTTC
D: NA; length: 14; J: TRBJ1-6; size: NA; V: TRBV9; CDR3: CASSIRGDNSPLHF; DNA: TGTGCCAGCAGTATCCGGGGTGATAATTCACCCCTCCACTTT
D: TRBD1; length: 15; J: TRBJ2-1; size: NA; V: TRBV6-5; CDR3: CASSPDRAEGDEQFF; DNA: TGTGCCAGCAGTCCTGACAGGGCGGAAGGGGATGAGCAGTTCTTC
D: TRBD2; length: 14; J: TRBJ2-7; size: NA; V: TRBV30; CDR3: CACQAGGSSYEQYF; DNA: TGTGCCTGCCAAGCGGGGGGAAGCTCCTACGAGCAGTACTTC
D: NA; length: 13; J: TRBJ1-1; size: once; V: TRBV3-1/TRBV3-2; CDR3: CASSHGEAGEAFF; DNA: TGTGCCAGCAGCCATGGTGAGGCAGGTGAAGCTTTCTTT
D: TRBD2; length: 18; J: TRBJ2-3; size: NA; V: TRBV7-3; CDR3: CASSERTSGGARTDTQYF; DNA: TGTGCCAGCAGCGAACGGACTAGCGGGGGGGCGCGCACAGATACGCAGTATTTT
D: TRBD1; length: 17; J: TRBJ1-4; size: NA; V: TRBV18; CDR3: CASSPPGTGATNEKLFF; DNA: TGTGCCAGCTCACCACCTGGGACAGGGGCAACTAATGAAAAACTGTTTTTT
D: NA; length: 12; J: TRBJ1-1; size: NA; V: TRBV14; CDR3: CASSHRGTEAFF; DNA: TGTGCCAGCAGCCACAGGGGTACTGAAGCTTTCTTT
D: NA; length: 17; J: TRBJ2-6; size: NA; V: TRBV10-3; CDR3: CAISPGVQSSGANVLTF; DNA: TGTGCCATCAGTCCAGGGGTCCAGAGCTCTGGGGCCAACGTCCTGACTTTC
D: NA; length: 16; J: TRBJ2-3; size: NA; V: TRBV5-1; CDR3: CASSLGTVGRTDTQYF; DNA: TGCGCCAGCAGCTTGGGAACGGTGGGTCGGACAGATACGCAGTATTTT
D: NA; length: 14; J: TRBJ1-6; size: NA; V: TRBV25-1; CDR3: CASSEQGYNSPLHF; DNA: TGTGCCAGCAGTGAACAGGGCTATAATTCACCCCTCCACTTT
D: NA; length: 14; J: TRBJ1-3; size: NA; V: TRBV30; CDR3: CAWSVGNSGNTIYF; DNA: TGTGCCTGGAGTGTAGGCAACTCTGGAAACACCATATATTTT
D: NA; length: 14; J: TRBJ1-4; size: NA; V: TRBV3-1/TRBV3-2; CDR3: CANSTTGGEEKLFF; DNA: TGTGCCAACTCCACGACAGGAGGCGAGGAAAAACTGTTTTTT
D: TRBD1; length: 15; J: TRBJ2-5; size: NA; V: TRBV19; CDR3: CASSNPGQGAQTQYF; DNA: TGTGCCAGTAGTAACCCGGGACAGGGGGCCCAGACCCAGTACTTC
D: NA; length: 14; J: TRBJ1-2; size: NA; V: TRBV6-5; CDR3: CASSYGGSTYGYTF; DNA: TGTGCCAGCAGTTACGGTGGCAGTACCTATGGCTACACCTTC
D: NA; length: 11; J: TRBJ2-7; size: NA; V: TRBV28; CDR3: CASSLNYEQYF; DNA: TGTGCCAGCAGTTTAAACTACGAGCAGTACTTC
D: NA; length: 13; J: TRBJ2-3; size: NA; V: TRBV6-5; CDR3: CASRVSGSDTQYF; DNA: TGTGCCAGCCGCGTGTCAGGTTCAGATACGCAGTATTTT